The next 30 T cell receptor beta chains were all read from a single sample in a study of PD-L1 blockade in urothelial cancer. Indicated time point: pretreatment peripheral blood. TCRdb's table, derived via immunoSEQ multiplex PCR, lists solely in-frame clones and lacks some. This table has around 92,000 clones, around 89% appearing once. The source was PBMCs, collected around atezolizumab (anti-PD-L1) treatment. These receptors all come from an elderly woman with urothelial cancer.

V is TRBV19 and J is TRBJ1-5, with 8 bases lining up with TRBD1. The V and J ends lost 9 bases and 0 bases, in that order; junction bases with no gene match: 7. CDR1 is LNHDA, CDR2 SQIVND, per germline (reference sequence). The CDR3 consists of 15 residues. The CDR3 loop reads CASQTGAPSNQPQHF. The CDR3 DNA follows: TGTGCCAGCCAGACAGGGGCCCCTAGCAATCAGCCCCAGCATTTT.

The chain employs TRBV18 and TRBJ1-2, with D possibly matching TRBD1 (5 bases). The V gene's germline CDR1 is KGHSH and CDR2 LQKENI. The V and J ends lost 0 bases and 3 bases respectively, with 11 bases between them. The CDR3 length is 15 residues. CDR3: CASSPPGTSHYGYTF. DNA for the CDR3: TGTGCCAGCTCACCACCGGGGACTAGTCACTATGGCTACACCTTC.

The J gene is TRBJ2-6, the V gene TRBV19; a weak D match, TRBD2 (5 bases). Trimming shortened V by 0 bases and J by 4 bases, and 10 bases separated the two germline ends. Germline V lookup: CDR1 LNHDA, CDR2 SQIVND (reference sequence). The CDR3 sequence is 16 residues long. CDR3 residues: CASSIDLRAGANVLTF. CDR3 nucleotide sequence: TGTGCCAGTAGTATAGATCTGAGGGCAGGGGCCAACGTCCTGACTTTC.

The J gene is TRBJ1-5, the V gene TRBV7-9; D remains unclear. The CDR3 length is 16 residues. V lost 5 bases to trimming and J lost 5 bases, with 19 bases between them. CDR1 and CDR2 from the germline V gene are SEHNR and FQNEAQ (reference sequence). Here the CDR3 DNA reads TGTGCCAGCAGCCCCCCGGGATACGGGTCCGATCAGCCCCAGCATTTT. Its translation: CASSPPGYGSDQPQHF.

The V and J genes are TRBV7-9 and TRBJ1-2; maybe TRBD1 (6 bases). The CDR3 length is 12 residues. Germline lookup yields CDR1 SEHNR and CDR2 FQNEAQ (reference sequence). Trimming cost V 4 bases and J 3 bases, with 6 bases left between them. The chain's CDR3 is CASSSGDYGYTF. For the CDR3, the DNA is TGTGCCAGCAGCTCAGGGGACTATGGCTACACCTTC.

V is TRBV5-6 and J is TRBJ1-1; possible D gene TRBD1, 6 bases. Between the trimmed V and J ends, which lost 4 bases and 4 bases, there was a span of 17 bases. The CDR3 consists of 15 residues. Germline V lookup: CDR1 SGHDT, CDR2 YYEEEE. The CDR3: CASSGGIQGRTEAFF. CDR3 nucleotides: TGTGCCAGCAGCGGAGGTATACAGGGACGCACTGAAGCTTTCTTT.

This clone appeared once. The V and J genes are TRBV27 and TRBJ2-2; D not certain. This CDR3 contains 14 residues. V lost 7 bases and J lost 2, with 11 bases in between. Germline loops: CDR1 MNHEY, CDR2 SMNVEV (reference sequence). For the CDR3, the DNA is TGTGCCAGCACAGAAAAAACCAACACCGGGGAGCTGTTTTTT. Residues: CASTEKTNTGELFF.

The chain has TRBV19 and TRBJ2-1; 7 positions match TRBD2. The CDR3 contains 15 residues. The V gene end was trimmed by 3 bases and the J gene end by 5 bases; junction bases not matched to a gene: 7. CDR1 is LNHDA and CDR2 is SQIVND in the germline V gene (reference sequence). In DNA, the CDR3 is TGTGCCAGTAGTATCGACGCGGGAGCCCACAATGAGCAGTTCTTC. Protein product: CASSIDAGAHNEQFF. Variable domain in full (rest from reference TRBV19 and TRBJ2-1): DGGITQSPKYLFRKEGQNVTLSCEQNLNHDAMYWYRQDPGQGLRLIYYSQIVNDFQKGDIAEGYSVSREKKESFPLTVTSAQKNPTAFYLCASSIDAGAHNEQFFGPGTRLTVL.

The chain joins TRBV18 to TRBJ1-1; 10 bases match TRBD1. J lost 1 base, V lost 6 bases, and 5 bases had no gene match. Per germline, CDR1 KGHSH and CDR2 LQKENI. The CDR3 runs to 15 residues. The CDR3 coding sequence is TGTGCCAGCTCCTCGGGACAGGGGCGGAACACTGAAGCTTTCTTT. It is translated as CASSSGQGRNTEAFF.

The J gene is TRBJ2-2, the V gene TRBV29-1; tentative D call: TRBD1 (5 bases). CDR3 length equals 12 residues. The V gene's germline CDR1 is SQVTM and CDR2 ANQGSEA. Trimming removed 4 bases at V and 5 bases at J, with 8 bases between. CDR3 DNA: TGCAGCGTTGCCCCAGGGACCGGGGAGCTGTTTTTT. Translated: CSVAPGTGELFF.

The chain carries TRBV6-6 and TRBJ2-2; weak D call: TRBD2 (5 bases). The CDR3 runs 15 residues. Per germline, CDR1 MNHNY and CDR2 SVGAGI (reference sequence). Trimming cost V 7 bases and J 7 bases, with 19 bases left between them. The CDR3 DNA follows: TGTGCCAGCAACCCTTCCGGGGTCAGGAGCGGGGAGCTGTTTTTT. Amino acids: CASNPSGVRSGELFF.

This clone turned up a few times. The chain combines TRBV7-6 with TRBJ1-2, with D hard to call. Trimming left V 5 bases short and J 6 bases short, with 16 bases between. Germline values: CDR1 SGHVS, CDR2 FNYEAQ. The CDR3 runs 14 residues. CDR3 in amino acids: CASSPGDNMDGYTF. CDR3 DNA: TGTGCCAGCAGCCCCGGAGATAACATGGATGGCTACACCTTC.

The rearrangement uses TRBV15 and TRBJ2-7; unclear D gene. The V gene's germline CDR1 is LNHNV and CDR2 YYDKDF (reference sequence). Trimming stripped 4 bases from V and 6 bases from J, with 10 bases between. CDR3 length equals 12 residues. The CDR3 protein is CATSTRLGEQYF. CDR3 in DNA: TGTGCCACCAGCACCAGACTCGGCGAGCAGTACTTC.

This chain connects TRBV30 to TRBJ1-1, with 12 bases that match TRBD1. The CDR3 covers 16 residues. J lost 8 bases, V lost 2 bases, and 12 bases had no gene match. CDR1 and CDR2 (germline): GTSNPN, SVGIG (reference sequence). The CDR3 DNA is TGTGCCTGGAGTTACTCCGGGACAGGGGGCAGGGGAGAAGCTTTCTTT. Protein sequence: CAWSYSGTGGRGEAFF.

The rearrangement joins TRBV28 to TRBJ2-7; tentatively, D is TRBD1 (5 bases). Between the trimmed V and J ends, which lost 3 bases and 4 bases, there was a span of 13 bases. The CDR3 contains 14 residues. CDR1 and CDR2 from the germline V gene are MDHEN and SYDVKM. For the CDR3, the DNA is TGTGCCAGCAGTTTCTCCAGGGCGATTTACGAGCAGTACTTC. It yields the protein CASSFSRAIYEQYF. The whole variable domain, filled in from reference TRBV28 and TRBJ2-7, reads DVKVTQSSRYLVKRTGEKVFLECVQDMDHENMFWYRQDPGLGLRLIYFSYDVKMKEKGDIPEGYSVSREKKERFSLILESASTNQTSMYLCASSFSRAIYEQYFGPGTRLTVT.

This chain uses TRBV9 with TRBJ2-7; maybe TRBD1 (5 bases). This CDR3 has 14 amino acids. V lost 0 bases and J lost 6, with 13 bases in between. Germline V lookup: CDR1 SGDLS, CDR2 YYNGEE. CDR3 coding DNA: TGTGCCAGCAGCGTAGGTCAAGGGGTCGGCGAGCAGTACTTC. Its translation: CASSVGQGVGEQYF.

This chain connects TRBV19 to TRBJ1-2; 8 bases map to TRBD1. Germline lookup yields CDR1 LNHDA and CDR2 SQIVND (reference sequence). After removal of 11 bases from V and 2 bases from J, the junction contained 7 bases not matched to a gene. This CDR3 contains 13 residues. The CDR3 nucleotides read TGTGCCTCATTCCGGACAGGGAACTATGGCTACACCTTC. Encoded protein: CASFRTGNYGYTF. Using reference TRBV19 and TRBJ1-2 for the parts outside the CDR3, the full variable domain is DGGITQSPKYLFRKEGQNVTLSCEQNLNHDAMYWYRQDPGQGLRLIYYSQIVNDFQKGDIAEGYSVSREKKESFPLTVTSAQKNPTAFYLCASFRTGNYGYTFGSGTRLTVV.

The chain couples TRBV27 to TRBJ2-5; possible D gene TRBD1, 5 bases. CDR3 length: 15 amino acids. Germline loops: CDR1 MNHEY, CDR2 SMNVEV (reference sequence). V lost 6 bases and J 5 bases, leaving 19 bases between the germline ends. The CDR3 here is CASSRASTGRETQYF. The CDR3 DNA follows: TGTGCCAGCAGCCGGGCTTCAACAGGTCGGGAGACCCAGTACTTC.

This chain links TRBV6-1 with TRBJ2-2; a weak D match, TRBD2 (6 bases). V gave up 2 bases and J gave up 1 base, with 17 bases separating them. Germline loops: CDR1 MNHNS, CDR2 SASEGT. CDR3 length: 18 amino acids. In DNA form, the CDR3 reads TGTGCCAGCAGTGAAACCTTTCCCGGGGGAGTGAACACCGGGGAGCTGTTTTTT. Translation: CASSETFPGGVNTGELFF.

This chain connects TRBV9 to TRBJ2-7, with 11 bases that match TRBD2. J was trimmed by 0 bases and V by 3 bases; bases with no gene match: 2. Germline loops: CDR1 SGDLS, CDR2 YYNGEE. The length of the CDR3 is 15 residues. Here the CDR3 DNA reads TGTGCCAGCAGCGCCGGGACTAGCGGCTCCTACGAGCAGTACTTC. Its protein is CASSAGTSGSYEQYF. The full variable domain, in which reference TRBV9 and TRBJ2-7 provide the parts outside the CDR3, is DSGVTQTPKHLITATGQRVTLRCSPRSGDLSVYWYQQSLDQGLQFLIQYYNGEERAKGNILERFSAQQFPDLHSELNLSSLELGDSALYFCASSAGTSGSYEQYFGPGTRLTVT.

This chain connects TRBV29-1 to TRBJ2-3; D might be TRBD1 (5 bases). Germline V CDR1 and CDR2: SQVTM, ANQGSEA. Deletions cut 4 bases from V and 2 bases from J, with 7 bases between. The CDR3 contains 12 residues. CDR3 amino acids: CSVGQNTDTQYF. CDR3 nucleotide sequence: TGCAGCGTTGGACAGAACACAGATACGCAGTATTTT.

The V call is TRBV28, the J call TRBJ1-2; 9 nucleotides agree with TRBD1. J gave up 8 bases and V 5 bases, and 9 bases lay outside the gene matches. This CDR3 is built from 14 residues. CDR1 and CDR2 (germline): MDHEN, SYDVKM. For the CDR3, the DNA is TGTGCCAGCAGTGTCACAGGGGGCGTGAAGGGCTACACCTTC. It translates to CASSVTGGVKGYTF.

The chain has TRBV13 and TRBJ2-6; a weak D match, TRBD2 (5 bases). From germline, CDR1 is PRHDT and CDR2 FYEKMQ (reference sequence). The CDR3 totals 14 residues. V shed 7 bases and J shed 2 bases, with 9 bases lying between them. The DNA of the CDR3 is TGTGCCAGCATAAGGCGGGCTGGGGCCAACGTCCTGACTTTC. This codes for CASIRRAGANVLTF.

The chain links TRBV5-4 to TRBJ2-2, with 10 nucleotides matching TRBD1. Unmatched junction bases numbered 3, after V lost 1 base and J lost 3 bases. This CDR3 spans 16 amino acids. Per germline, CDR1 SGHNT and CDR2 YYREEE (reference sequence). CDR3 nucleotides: TGTGCCAGCAGCTTGCTCGGGACAGGGGACACCGGGGAGCTGTTTTTT. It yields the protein CASSLLGTGDTGELFF.

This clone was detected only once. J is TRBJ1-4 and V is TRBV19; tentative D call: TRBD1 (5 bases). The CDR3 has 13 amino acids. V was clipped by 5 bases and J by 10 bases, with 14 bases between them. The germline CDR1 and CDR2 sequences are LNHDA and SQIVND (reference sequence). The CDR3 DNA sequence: TGTGCCAGTAGTCTTGGACACTCGGGAAAACTGTTTTTT. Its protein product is CASSLGHSGKLFF.

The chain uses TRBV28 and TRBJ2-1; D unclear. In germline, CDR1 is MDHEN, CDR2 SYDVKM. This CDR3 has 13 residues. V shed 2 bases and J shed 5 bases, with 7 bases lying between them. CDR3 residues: CASSLADNNEQFF. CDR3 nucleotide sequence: TGTGCCAGCAGTTTAGCGGATAACAATGAGCAGTTCTTC.

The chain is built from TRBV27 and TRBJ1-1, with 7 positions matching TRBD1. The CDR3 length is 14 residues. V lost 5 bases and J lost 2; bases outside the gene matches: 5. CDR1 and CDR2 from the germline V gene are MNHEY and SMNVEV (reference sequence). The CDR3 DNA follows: TGTGCCAGCAGTCCGGACAGGACAAACACTGAAGCTTTCTTT. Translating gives CASSPDRTNTEAFF.

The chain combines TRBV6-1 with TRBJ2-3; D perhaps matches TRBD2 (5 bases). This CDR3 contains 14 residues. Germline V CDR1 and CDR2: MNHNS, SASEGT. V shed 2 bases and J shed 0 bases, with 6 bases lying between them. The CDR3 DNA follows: TGTGCCAGCAGTGAATTAGCGAGCACAGATACGCAGTATTTT. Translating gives CASSELASTDTQYF.

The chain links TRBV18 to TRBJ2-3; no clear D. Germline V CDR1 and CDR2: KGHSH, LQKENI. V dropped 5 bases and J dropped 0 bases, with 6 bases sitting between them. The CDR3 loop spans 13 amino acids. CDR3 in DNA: TGTGCCAGCTCAGATACTAGCACAGATACGCAGTATTTT. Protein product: CASSDTSTDTQYF.

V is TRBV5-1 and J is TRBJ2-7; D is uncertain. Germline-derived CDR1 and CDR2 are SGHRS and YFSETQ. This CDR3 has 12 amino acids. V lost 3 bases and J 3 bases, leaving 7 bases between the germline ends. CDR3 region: CASSYTHYEQYF. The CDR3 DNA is TGCGCCAGCAGCTATACTCACTACGAGCAGTACTTC.